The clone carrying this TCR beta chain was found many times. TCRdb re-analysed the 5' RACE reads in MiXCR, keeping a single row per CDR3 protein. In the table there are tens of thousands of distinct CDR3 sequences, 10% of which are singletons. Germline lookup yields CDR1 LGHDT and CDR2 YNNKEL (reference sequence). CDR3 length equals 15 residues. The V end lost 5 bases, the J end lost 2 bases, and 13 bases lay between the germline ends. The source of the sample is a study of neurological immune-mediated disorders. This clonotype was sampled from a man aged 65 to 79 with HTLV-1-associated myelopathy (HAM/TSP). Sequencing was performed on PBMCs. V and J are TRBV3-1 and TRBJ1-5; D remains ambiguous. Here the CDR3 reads CASSFGGPRNQPQHF. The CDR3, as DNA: TGTGCCAGCAGCTTTGGCGGGCCCCGCAATCAGCCCCAGCATTTT.